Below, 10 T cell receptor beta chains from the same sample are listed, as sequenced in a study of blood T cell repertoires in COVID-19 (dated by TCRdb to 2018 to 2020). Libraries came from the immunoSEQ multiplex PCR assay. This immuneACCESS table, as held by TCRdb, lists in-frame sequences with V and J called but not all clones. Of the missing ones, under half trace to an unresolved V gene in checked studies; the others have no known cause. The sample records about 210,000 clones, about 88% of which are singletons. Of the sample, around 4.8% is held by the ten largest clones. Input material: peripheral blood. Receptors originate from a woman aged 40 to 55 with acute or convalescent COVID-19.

The DNA for the CDR3 is TGCGCCAGCAGTGGGCAGACCTATGGCTACACCTTC. Its translation is CASSGQTYGYTF. This rearrangement joins TRBV5-1 to TRBJ1-2; D uncertain. The CDR3 covers 12 residues. CDR1 is SGHRS, CDR2 YFSETQ, per germline. V was shortened by 5 bases and J by 4 bases, with 9 bases between the two germline ends.

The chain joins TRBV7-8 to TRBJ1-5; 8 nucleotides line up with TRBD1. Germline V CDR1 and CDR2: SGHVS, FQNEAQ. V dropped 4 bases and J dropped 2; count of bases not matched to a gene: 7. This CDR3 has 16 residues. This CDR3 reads CASSSDRGWGNQPQHF. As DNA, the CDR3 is TGTGCCAGCAGCTCAGACAGGGGATGGGGCAATCAGCCCCAGCATTTT.

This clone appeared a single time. In DNA, the CDR3 is TGCGCCAGCAGCCTAAGACTAGCGGGGATCTACAATGAGCAGTTCTTC. Protein: CASSLRLAGIYNEQFF. The rearrangement joins TRBV5-1 to TRBJ2-1; 11 nucleotides match TRBD2. V lost 4 bases to trimming and J lost 3 bases; unmatched junction nucleotides: 6. The germline V gene has CDR1 SGHRS and CDR2 YFSETQ. The CDR3 loop spans 16 amino acids.

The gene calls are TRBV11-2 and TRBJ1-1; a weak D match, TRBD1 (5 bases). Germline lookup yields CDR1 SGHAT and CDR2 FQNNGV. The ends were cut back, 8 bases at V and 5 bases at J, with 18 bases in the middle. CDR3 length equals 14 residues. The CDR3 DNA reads TGTGCCAGCGGGGGGGACCGGATGGGAACTGAAGCTTTCTTT. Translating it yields CASGGDRMGTEAFF.

CDR3 nucleotides: TGTGCCAGCAGCCAAGGGGACAGAGATAATTCACCCCTCCACTTT. Protein: CASSQGDRDNSPLHF. The V and J genes are TRBV14 and TRBJ1-6, with TRBD1 matching 7 bases. The CDR3 is 15 amino acids. V lost 1 base and J lost 5; bases outside the gene matches: 2. CDR1 is SGHDN, CDR2 FVKESK, per germline.

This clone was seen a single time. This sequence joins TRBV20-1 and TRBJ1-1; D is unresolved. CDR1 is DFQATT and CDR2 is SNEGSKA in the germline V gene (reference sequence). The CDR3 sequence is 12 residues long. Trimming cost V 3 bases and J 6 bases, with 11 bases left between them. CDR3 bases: TGCAGTGCTAGTCGGCTGGGAGCTGAAGCTTTCTTT. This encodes CSASRLGAEAFF.

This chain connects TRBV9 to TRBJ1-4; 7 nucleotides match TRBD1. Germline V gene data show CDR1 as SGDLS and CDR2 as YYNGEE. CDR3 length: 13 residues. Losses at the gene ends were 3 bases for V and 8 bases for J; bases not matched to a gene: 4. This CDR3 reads CASSAGRGEKLFF. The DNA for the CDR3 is TGTGCCAGCAGCGCGGGCAGGGGGGAAAAACTGTTTTTT.

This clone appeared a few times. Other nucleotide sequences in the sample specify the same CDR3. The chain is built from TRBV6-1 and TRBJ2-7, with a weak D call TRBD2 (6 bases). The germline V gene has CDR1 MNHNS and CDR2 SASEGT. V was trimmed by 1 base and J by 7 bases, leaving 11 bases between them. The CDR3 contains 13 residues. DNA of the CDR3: TGTGCCAGCAGTGAAGGGGACCGGGGGGAGCAGTACGTC. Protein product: CASSEGDRGEQYV.

The CDR3 loop reads CASSQTYWTDVSTDTQYF. The CDR3 nucleotides read TGTGCCAGCAGCCAAACCTATTGGACAGACGTTAGCACAGATACGCAGTATTTT. The chain uses TRBV3-1 (or the pseudogene TRBV3-2) and TRBJ2-3; maybe TRBD1 (6 bases). The V end was cut by 2 bases, the J end by 0 bases, with 18 bases between. CDR1 and CDR2 (germline): LGHDT, YNNKEL (reference sequence). The CDR3 has 18 amino acids.

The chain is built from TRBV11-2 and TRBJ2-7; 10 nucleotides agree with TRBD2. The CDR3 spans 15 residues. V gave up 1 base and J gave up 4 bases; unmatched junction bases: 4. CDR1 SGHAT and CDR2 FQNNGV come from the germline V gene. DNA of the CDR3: TGTGCCAGCAGCTTAGCTAGCGGGGGCCCATACGAGCAGTACGTC. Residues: CASSLASGGPYEQYV.